This T cell receptor (beta chain) comes out of a study of blood T cell repertoires in COVID-19. Looking at the study overall: Collection of acute and convalescent COVID-19 samples took place in the United States, Italy and Spain. T cells, B-cell-depleted T cells, or PBMCs provided the cDNA or gDNA that served as material.

CDR1 is LNHDA, CDR2 SQIVND, per germline (reference sequence). CDR3 length: 11 amino acids. V lost 5 bases to trimming and J lost 10 bases, with 9 bases between them. Assay used: immunoSEQ multiplex PCR; TCRdb lists only in-frame clones, some missing. In the table there are around 70,000 clones, around 80% of which are singletons. This receptor was obtained from a man aged 65 to 79 who had recovered from COVID-19. Input material: peripheral blood. The rearrangement links TRBV19 to TRBJ2-1, with D maybe TRBD1 (6 bases). The DNA for the CDR3 is TGTGCCAGTAGTGCGGACAGAGAGCAGTTCTTC. Protein sequence: CASSADREQFF. Full variable domain (rest looked up from reference TRBV19 and TRBJ2-1): DGGITQSPKYLFRKEGQNVTLSCEQNLNHDAMYWYRQDPGQGLRLIYYSQIVNDFQKGDIAEGYSVSREKKESFPLTVTSAQKNPTAFYLCASSADREQFFGPGTRLTVL.